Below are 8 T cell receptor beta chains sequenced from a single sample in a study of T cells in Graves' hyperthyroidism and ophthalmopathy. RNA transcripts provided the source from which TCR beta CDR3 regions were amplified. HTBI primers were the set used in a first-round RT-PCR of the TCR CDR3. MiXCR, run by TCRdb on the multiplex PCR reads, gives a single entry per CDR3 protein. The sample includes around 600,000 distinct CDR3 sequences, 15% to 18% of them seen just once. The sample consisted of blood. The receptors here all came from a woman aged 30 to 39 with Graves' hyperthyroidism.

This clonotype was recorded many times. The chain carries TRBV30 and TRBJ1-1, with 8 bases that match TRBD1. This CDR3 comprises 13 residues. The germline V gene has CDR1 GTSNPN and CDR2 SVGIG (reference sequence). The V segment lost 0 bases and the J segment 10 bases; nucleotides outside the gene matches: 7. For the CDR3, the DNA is TGTGCCTGGAGTGTAGGGACAGGAAGTTCAGCTTTCTTT. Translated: CAWSVGTGSSAFF.

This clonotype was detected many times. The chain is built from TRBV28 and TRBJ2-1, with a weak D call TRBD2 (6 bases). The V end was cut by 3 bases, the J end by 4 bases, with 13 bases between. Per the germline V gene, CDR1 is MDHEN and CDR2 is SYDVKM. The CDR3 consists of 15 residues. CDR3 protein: CASSLSGGGYNEQFF. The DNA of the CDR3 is TGTGCCAGCAGTTTGAGCGGTGGGGGGTACAATGAGCAGTTCTTC.

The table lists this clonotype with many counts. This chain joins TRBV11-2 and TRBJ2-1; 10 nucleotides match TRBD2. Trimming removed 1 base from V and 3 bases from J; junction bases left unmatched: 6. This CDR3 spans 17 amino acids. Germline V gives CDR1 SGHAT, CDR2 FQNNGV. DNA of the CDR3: TGTGCCAGCAGCTTAGCGGGATTAGCGGGAGGCTACAATGAGCAGTTCTTC. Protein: CASSLAGLAGGYNEQFF.

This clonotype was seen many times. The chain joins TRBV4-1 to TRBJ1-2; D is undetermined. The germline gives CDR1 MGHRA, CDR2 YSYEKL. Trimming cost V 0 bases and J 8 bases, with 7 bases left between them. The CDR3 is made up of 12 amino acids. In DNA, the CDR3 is TGCGCCAGCAGCCAAGACGGGGTGGGCTACACCTTC. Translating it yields CASSQDGVGYTF.

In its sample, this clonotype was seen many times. In nucleotides, the CDR3 is TGTGCCAGCAGCTTAGGGGGTCTTACCGGGGAGCTGTTTTTT. Residues: CASSLGGLTGELFF. This rearrangement joins TRBV11-3 to TRBJ2-2; the D is unclear. The germline gives CDR1 SGHNT, CDR2 YENEEA. The CDR3 is 14 amino acids. V was clipped by 1 base and J by 5 bases, with 8 bases between them.

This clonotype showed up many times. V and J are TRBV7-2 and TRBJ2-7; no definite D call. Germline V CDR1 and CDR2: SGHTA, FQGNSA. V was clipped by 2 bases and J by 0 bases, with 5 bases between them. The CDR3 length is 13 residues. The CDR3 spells CASSLPSSYEQYF. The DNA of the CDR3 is TGTGCCAGCAGCTTACCTAGCTCCTACGAGCAGTACTTC.

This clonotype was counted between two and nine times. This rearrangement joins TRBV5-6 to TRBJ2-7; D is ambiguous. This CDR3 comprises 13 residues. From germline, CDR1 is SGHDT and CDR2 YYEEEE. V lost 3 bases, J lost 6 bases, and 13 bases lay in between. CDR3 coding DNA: TGTGCCAGCAGCTATGTGGCGGTTGGCGAGCAGTACTTC. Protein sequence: CASSYVAVGEQYF.

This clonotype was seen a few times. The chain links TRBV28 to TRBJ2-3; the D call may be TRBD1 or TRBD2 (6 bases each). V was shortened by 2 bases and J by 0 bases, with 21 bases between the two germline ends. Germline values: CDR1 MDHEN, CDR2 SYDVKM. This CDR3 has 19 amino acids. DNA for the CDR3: TGTGCCAGCAGTTTAATCCCCTCGGGGGCGAGTCCTAGCACAGATACGCAGTATTTT. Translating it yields CASSLIPSGASPSTDTQYF. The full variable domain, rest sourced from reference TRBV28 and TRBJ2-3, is DVKVTQSSRYLVKRTGEKVFLECVQDMDHENMFWYRQDPGLGLRLIYFSYDVKMKEKGDIPEGYSVSREKKERFSLILESASTNQTSMYLCASSLIPSGASPSTDTQYFGPGTRLTVL.